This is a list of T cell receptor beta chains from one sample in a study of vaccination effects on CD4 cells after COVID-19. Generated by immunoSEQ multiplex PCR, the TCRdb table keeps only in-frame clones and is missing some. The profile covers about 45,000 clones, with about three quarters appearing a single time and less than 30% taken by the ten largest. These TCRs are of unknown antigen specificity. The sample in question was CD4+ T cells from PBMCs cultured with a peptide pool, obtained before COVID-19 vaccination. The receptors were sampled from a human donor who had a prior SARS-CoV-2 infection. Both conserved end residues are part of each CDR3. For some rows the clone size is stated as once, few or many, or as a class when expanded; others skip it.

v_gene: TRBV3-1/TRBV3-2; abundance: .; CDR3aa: CASSQDGETQYF
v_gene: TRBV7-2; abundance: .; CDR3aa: CASSSSGTSVKETQYF
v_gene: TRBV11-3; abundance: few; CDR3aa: CASSLQPNTEAFF
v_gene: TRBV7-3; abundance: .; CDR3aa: CASSSTPSTDTQYF
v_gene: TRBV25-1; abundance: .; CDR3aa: CASSESRGDRALQTQYF
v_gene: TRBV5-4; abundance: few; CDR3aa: CASSLASKGNYGYTF
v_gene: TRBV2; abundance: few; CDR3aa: CASRGQLNTEAFF
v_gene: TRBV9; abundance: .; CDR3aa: CASSLRPLLAGDTQYF
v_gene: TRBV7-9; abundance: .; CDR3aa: CASSLGDIRVFGYTF
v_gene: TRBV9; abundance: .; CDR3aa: CASSVFSGSHEQYF
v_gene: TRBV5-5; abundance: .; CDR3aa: CASSLTGRVSYSPLHF
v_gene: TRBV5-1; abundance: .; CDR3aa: CASSFQGSSYEQYF
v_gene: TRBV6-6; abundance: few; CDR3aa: CASKLRGRGDTQYF
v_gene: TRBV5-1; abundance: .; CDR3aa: CASSHGLASGELFF
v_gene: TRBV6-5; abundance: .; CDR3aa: CASRTGGAYTQYF
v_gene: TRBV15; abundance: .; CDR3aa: CATSREGTMGKKLFF
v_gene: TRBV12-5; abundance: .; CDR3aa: CASGFRLAGRTSTDTQYF
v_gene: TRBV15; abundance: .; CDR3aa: CATSFGQGDYNEQFF
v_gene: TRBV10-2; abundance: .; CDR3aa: CASKKSEGDTQYF
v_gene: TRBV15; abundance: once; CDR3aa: CATSRKGAGTYNEQFF
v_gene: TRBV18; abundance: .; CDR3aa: CASSPYRDSPYGYTF
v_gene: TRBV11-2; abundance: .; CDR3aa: CASSFRSQGGNTEAFF
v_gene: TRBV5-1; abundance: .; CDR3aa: CANDGRTVTEGTEAFF
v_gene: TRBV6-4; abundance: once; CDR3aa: CASSEGTGGYNSPLHF
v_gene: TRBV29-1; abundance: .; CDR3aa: CSGGQGPLVF
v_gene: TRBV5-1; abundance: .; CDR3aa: CASSPTTSTDTQYF
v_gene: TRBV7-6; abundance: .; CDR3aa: CASSLAGTSSGEQYF
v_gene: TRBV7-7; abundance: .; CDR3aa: CASSRLAGGQETQYF
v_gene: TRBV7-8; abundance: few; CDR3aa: CASSLTAHRGSPLHF
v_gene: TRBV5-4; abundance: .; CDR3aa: CASSLWGSTSSAFF
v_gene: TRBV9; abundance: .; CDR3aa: CASSLALGWDTQYF
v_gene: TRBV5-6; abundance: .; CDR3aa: CASSLGAGRGNTIYF
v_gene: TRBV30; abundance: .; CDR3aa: CAWNRGGDSYGYTF
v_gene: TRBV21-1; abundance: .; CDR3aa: CASSKFQGNTEAFF
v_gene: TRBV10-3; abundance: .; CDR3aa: CAISAKTGGDRPYNEQFF
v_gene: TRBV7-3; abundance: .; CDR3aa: CASSLLSGSTSYNEQFF
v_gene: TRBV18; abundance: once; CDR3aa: CASSPTHTRQNYEQYF
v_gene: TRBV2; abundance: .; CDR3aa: CATARLAGAPGTQYF
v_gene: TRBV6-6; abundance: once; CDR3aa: CASSRHTNEKLFF
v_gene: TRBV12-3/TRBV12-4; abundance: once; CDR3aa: CASGRLNTEAFF
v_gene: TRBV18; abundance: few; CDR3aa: CASSPNVAGNYGYTF
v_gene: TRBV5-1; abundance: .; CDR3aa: CASSINDRGYSTDTQYF
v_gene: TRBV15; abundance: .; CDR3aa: CATSRDRVSNQPQHF
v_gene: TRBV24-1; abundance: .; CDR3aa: CATGDRGRFSNEQFF
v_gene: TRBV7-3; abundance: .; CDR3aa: CASSVGQGRQETQYF
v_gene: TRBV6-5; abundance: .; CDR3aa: CASSLTHGQLEAFF
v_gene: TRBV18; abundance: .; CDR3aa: CASSPGLGQETQYF
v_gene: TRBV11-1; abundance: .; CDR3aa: CASSHGQGVREQYF
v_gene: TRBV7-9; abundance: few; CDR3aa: CASSLGLWGDTQYF